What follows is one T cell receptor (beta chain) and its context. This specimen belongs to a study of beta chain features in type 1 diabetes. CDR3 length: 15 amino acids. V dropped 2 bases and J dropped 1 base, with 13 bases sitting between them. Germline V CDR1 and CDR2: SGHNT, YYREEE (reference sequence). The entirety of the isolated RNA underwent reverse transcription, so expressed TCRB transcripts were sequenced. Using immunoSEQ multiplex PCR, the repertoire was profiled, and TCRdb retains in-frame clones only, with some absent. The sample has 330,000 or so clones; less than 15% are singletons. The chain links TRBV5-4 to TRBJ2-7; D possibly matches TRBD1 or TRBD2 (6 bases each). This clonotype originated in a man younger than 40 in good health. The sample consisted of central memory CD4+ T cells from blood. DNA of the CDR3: TGTGCCAGCAGCTTACCAGGAGGGGGTTCCTACGAGCAGTACTTC. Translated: CASSLPGGGSYEQYF.